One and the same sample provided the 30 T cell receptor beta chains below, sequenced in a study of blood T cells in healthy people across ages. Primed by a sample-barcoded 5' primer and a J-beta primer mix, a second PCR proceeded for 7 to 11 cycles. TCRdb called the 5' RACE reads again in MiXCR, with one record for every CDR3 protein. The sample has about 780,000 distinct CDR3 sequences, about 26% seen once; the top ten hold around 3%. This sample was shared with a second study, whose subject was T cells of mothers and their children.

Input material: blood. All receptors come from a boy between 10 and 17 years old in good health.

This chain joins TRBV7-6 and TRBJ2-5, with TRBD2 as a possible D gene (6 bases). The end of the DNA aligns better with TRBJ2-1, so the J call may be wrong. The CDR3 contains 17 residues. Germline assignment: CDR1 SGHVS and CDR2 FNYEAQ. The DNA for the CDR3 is TGTGCCAGCAGCTTATACCGGGCGGGCGGGGAGGTAAATGAGCAGTTCTTC. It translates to CASSLYRAGGEVNEQFF.

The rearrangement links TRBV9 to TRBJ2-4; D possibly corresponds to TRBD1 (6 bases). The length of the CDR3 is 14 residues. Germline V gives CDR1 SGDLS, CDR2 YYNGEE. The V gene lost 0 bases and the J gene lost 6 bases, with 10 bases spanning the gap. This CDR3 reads CASSVAGDVNIQYF. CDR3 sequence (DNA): TGTGCCAGCAGCGTAGCAGGGGATGTAAACATTCAGTACTTC.

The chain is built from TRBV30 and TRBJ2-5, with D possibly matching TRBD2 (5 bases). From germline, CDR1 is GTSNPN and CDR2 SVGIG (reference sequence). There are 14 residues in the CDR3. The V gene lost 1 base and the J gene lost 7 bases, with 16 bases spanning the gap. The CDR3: CAWSAQRQLGTQYF. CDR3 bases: TGTGCCTGGAGTGCCCAGCGGCAGTTGGGGACCCAGTACTTC.

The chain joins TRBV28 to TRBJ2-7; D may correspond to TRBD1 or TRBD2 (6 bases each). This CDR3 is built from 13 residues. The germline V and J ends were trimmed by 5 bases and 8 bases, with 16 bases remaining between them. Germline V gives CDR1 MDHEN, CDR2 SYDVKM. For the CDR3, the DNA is TGTGCCAGCAGTGGGGGGCCAACTACGAAGCAGTACTTC. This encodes CASSGGPTTKQYF.

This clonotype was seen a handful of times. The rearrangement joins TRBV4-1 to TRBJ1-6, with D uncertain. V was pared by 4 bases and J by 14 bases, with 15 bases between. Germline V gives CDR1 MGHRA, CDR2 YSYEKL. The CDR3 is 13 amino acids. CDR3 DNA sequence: TGCGCCAGCAGCCCGACCCTCGGGGAGGCCCTCCACTTT. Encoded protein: CASSPTLGEALHF.

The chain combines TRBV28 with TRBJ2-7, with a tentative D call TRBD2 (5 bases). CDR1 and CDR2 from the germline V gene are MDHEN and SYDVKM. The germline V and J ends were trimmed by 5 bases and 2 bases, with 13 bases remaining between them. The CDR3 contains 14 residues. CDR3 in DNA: TGTGCCAGCAGTAGCCGGAGGCATACCTACGAGCAGTACTTC. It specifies CASSSRRHTYEQYF. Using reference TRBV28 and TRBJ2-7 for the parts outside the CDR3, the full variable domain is DVKVTQSSRYLVKRTGEKVFLECVQDMDHENMFWYRQDPGLGLRLIYFSYDVKMKEKGDIPEGYSVSREKKERFSLILESASTNQTSMYLCASSSRRHTYEQYFGPGTRLTVT.

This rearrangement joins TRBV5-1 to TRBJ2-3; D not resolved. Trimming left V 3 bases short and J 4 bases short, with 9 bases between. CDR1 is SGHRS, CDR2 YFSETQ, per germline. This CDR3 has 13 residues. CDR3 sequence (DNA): TGCGCCAGCAGCTCCATGAGCCCAGATACGCAGTATTTT. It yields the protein CASSSMSPDTQYF.

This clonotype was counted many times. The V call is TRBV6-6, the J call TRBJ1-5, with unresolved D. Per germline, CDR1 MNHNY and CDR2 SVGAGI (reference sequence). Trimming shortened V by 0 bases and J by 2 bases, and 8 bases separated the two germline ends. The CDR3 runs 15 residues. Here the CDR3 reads CASSYSIGGNQPQHF. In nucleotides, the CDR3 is TGTGCCAGCAGTTACTCGATCGGGGGCAATCAGCCCCAGCATTTT.

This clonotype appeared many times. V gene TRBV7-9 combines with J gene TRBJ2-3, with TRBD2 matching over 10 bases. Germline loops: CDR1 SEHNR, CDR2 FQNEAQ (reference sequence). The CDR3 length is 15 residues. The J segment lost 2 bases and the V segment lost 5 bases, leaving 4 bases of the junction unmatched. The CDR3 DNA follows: TGTGCCAGCAGCCCTAGCGGGGGAGCCACAGATACGCAGTATTTT. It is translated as CASSPSGGATDTQYF.

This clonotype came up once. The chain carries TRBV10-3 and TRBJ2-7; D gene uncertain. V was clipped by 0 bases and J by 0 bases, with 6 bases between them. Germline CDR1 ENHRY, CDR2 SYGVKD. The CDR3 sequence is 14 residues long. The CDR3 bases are TGTGCCATCAGTGAGTCCATCGGCTCCTACGAGCAGTACTTC. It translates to CAISESIGSYEQYF.

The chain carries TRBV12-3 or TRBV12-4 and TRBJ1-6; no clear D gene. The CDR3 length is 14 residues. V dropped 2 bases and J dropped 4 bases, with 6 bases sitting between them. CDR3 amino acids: CASSLLRYNSPLHF. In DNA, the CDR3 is TGTGCCAGCAGTTTACTCAGATATAATTCACCCCTCCACTTT.

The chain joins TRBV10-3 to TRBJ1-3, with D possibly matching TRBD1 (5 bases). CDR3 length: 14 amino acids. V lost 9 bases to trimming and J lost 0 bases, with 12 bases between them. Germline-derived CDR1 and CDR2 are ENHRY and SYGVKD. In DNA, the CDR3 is TGTGCCATTAAATACCAGGGCTCTGGAAACACCATATATTTT. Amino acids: CAIKYQGSGNTIYF.

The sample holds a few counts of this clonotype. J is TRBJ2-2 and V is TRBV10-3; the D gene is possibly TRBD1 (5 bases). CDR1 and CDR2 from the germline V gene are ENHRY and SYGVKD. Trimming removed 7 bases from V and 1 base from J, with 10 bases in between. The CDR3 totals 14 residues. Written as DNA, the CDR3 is TGTGCCATCACAGGCAGGGAGAACACCGGGGAGCTGTTTTTT. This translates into CAITGRENTGELFF.

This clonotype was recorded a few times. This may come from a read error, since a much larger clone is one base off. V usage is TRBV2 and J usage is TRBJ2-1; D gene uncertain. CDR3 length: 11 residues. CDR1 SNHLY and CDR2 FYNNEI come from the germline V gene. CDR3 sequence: CTSAAADEQFF. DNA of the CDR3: TGTACCAGCGCGGCCGCGGATGAGCAGTTCTTC.

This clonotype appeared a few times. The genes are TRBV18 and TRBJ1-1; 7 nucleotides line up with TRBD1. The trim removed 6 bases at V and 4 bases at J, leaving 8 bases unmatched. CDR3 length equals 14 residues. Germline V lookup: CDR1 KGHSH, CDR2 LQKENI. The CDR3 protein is CASSRDRAGTEAFF. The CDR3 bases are TGTGCCAGCTCTCGCGACAGGGCTGGCACTGAAGCTTTCTTT.

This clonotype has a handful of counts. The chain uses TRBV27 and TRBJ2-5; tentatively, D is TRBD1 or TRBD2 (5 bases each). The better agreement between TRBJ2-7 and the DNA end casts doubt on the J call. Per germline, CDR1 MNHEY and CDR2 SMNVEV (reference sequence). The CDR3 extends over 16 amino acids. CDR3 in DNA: TGTGCCAGCAGTCCCCGGGACGCTAAAGTGGGTTACGAGCAGTACTTC. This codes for CASSPRDAKVGYEQYF.

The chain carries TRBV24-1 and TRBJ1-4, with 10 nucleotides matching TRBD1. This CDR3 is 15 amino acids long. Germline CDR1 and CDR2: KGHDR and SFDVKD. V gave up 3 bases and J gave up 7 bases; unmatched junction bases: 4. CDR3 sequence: CATSDPDRGSEKLFF. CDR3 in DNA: TGTGCCACCAGTGATCCGGACAGGGGGAGTGAAAAACTGTTTTTT.

The chain's CDR3 is CASGGDSHNEQFF. CDR3 DNA: TGTGCCAGCGGGGGGGACAGCCACAATGAGCAGTTCTTC. The rearrangement joins TRBV28 to TRBJ2-5; D tentatively fits TRBD1 or TRBD2 (7 bases each). The J call may be incorrect, as the DNA end agrees better with TRBJ2-1. The germline CDR1 and CDR2 sequences are MDHEN and SYDVKM. The CDR3 is 13 residues long.

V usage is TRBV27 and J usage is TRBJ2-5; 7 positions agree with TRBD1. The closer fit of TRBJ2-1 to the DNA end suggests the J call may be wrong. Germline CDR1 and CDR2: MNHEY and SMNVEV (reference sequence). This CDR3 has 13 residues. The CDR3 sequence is CASSATGLDEQFF. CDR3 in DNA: TGTGCCAGCAGTGCGACAGGGCTGGATGAGCAGTTCTTC.

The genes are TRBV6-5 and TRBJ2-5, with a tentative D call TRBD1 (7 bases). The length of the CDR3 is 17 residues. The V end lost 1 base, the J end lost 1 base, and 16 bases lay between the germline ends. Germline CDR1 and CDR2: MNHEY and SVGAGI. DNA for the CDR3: TGTGCCAGCAGTTACTACCGGACAGGAGGGGGCCAAGAGACCCAGTACTTC. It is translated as CASSYYRTGGGQETQYF.

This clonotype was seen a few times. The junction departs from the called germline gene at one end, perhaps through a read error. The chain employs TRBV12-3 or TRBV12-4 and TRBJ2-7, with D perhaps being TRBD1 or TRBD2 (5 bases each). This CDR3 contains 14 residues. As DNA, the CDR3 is TGTGCCAGCAGTCCCGGGACCATACTCTACGAGCAGTGCTTC. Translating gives CASSPGTILYEQCF.

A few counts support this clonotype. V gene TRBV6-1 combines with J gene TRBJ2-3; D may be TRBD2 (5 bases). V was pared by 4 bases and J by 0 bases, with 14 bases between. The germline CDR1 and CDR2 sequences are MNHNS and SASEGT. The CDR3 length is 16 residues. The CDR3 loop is CASSGPRAHSTDTQYF. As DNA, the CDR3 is TGTGCCAGCAGTGGTCCGCGGGCGCATAGCACAGATACGCAGTATTTT.

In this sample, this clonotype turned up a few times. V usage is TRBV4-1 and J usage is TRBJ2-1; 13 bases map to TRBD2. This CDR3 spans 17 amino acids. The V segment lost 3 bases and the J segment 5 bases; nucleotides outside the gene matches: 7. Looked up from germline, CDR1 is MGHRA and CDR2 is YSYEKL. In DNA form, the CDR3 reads TGCGCCAGCAGCCACCGGACTAGCGGGGGTACCGACAATGAGCAGTTCTTC. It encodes CASSHRTSGGTDNEQFF.

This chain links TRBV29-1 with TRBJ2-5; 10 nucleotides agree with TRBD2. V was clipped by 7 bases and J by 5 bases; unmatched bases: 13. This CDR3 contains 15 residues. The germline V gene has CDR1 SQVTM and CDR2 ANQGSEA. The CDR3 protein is CSARGLAGGVETQYF. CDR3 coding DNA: TGCAGCGCTCGGGGATTAGCGGGGGGTGTGGAGACCCAGTACTTC.

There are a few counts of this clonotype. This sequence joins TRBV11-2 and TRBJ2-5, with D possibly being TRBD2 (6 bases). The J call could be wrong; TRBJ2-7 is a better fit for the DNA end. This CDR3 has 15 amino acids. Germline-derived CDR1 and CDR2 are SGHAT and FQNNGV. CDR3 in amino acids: CASSLVGTATYEQYF. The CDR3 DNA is TGTGCCAGCAGCTTGGTAGGGACTGCTACCTACGAGCAGTACTTC.

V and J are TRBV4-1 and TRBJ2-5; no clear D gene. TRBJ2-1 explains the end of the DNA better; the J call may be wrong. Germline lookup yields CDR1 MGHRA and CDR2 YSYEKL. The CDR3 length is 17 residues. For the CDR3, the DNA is TGCGCCAGCAGCCCACGGATCGCGGAAGCCTCCTACAATGAGCAGTTCTTC. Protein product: CASSPRIAEASYNEQFF.

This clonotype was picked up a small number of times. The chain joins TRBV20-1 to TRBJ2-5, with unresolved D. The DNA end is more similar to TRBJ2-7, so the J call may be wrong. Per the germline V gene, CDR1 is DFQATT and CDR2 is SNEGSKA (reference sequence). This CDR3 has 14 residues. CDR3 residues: CSASRPRSSYEQYF. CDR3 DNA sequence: TGCAGTGCTAGTCGTCCCCGGAGCTCCTACGAGCAGTACTTC.

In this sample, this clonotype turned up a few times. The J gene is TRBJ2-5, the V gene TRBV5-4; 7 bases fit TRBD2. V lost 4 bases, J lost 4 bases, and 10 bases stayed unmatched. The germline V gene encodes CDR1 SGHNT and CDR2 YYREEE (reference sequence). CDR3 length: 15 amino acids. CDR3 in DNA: TGTGCCAGCAGCACGACTAGCCTCATGGGAGAGACCCAGTACTTC. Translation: CASSTTSLMGETQYF.

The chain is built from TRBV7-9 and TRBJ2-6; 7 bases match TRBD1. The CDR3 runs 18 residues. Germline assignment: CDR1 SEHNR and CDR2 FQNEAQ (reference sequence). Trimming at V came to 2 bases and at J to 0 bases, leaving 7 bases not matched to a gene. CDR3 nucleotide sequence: TGTGCCAGCAGCTTATTCGGGACAGTGAGCTCTGGGGCCAACGTCCTGACTTTC. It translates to CASSLFGTVSSGANVLTF.

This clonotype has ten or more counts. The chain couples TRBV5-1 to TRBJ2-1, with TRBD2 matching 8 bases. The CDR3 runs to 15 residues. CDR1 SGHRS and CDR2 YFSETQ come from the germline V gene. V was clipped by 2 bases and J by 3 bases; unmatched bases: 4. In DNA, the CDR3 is TGCGCCAGCAGCTTAAGCGGGGGTGTCTACAATGAGCAGTTCTTC. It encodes CASSLSGGVYNEQFF.